The clone carrying this T cell receptor beta chain has at least ten counts. Antigen: not known. This record comes from a study of T cells in Graves' hyperthyroidism and ophthalmopathy. Amplification yielded TCR beta CDR3 regions, with RNA transcripts as the source. The TCR CDR3 was amplified in a first-round RT-PCR using the HTBI primer set. MiXCR was run by TCRdb on the multiplex PCR reads, yielding one entry per CDR3 protein. The sample records hundreds of thousands of distinct CDR3 sequences, 20% being singletons. Findings and caveats of the study: The model's output predicted ophthalmopathy at a median of about 6.5 months prior to onset.

The length of the CDR3 is 13 residues. The germline CDR1 and CDR2 sequences are SGHTA and FQGTGA. V was shortened by 2 bases and J by 6 bases, with 8 bases between the two germline ends. The sequence derives from a man aged 35 to 55 with Graves' ophthalmopathy. The chain employs TRBV7-3 and TRBJ2-1; possibly TRBD1 for D (6 bases). Specimen: blood. The CDR3 DNA is TGTGCCAGCAGCTTAGACAGGATCAATGAGCAGTTCTTC. Its protein product is CASSLDRINEQFF.